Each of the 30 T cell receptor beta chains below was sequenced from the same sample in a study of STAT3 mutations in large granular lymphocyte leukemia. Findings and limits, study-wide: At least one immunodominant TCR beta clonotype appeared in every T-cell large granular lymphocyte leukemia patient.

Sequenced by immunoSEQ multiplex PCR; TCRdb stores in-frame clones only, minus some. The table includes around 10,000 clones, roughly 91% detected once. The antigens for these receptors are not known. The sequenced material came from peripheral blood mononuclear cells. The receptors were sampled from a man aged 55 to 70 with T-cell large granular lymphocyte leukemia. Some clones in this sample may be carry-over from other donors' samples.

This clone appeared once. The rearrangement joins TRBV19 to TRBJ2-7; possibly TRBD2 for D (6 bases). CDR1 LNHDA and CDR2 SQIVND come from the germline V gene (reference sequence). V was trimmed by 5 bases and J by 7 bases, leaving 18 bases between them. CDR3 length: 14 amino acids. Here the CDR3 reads CASSPHRDSDEQYF. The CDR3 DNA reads TGTGCCAGTAGTCCACACCGGGACTCGGATGAGCAGTACTTC.

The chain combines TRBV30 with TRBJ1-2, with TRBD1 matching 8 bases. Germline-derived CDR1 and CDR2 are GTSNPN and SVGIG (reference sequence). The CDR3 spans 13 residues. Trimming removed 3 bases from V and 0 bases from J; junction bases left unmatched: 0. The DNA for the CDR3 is TGTGCCTGGAGCAGGGGGCCTAACTATGGCTACACCTTC. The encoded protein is CAWSRGPNYGYTF.

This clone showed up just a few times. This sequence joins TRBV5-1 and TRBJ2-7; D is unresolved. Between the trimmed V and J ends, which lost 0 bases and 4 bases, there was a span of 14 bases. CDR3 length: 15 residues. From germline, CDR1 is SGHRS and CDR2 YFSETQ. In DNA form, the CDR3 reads TGCGCCAGCAGCTTGGATTCCGCCGGTCTTTACGAGCAGTACTTC. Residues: CASSLDSAGLYEQYF.

The CDR3 region has the DNA TGTGCCAGCAGCGTAAGGGGGGCGTCGGGGGAGCAGTACTTC. Protein: CASSVRGASGEQYF. J is TRBJ2-7 and V is TRBV9; D might be TRBD1 or TRBD2, each matching 6 bases. This CDR3 region has 14 residues. CDR1 SGDLS and CDR2 YYNGEE come from the germline V gene. Deletions cut 1 base from V and 7 bases from J, with 15 bases between.

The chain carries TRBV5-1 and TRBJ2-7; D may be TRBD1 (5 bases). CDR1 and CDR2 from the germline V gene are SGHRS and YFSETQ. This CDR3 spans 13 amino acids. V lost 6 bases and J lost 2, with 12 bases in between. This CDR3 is CASKSQGTYEQYF. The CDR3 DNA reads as TGCGCCAGCAAGTCCCAGGGTACCTACGAGCAGTACTTC.

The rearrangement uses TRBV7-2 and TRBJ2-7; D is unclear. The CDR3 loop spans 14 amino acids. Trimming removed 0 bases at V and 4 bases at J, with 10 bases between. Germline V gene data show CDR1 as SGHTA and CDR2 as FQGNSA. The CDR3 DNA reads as TGTGCCAGCAGCTTAGCGGAAGGCCCGTACGAGCAGTACTTC. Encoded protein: CASSLAEGPYEQYF.

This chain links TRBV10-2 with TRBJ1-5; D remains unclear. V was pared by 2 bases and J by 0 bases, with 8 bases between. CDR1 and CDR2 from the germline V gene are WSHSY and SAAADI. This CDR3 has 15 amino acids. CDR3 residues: CASSEGNLSNQPQHF. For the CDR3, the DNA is TGCGCCAGCAGTGAGGGAAACCTTAGCAATCAGCCCCAGCATTTT.

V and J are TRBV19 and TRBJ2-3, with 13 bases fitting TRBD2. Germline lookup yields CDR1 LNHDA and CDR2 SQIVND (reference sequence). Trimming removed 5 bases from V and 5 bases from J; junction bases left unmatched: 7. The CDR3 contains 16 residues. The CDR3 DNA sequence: TGTGCCAGTAGTTTAACTAGCGGGAGGGCCGAAGATACGCAGTATTTT. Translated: CASSLTSGRAEDTQYF. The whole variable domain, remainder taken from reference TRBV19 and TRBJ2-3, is DGGITQSPKYLFRKEGQNVTLSCEQNLNHDAMYWYRQDPGQGLRLIYYSQIVNDFQKGDIAEGYSVSREKKESFPLTVTSAQKNPTAFYLCASSLTSGRAEDTQYFGPGTRLTVL.

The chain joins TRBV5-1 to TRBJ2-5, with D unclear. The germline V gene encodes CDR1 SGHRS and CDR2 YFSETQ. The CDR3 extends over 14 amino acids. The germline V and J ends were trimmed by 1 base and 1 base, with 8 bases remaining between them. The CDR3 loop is CASSLTAAQETQYF. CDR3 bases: TGCGCCAGCAGCTTGACGGCGGCCCAAGAGACCCAGTACTTC.

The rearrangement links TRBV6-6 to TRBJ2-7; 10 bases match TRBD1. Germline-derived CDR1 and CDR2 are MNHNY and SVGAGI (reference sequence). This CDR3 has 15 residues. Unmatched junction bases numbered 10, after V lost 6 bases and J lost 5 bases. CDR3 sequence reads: CASRNQGQGTDEQYF. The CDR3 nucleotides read TGTGCCAGCAGGAACCAGGGACAGGGGACAGACGAGCAGTACTTC.

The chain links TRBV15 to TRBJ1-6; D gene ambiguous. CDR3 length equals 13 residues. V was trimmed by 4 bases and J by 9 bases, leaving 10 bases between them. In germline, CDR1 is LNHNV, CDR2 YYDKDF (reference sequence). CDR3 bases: TGTGCCACCAGCACGAGAGGCTCTTCACCCCTCCACTTT. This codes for CATSTRGSSPLHF.

The CDR3 loop reads CASSLIEGGIYEQYF. The CDR3, as DNA: TGTGCCAGCAGCTTAATCGAAGGGGGTATCTACGAGCAGTACTTC. The V call is TRBV7-8, the J call TRBJ2-7; weak D call: TRBD1 (6 bases). The CDR3 length is 15 residues. V lost 2 bases, J lost 3 bases, and 14 bases lay in between. CDR1 and CDR2 (germline): SGHVS, FQNEAQ.

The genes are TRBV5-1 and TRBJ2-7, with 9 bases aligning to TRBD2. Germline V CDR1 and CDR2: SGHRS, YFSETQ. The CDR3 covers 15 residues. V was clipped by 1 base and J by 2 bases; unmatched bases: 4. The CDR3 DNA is TGCGCCAGCAGCTTGCTGCCTAGCGGGACCTACGAGCAGTACTTC. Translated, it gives CASSLLPSGTYEQYF.

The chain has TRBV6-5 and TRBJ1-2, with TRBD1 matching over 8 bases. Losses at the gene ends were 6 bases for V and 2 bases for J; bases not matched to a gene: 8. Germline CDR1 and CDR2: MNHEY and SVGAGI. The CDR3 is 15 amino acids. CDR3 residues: CASREQGVRNYGYTF. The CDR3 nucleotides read TGTGCCAGCAGGGAACAGGGGGTGAGAAACTATGGCTACACCTTC.

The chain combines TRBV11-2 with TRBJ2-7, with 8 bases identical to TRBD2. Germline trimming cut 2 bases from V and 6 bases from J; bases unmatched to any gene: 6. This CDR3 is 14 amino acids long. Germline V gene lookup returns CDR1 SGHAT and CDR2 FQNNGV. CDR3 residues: CASSLTGRAAEQYF. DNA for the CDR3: TGTGCCAGCAGCTTAACCGGGAGGGCCGCCGAGCAGTACTTC.

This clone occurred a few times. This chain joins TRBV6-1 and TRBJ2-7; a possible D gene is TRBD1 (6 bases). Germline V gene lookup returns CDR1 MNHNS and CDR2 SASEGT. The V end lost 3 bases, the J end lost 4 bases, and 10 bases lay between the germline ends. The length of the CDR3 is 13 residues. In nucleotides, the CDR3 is TGTGCCAGCAGTGAGTCCAGGGGTTACGAGCAGTACTTC. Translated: CASSESRGYEQYF.

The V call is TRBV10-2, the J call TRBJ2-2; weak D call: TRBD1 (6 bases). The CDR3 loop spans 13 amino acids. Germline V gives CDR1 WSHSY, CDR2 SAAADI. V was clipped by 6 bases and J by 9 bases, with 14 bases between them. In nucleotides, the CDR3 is TGCGCCAGCAGATCGCTCCGGGACAGGGAGCTGTTTTTT. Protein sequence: CASRSLRDRELFF.

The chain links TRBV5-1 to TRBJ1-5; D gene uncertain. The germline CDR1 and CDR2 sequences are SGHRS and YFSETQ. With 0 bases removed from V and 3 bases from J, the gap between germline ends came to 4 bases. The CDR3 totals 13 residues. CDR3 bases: TGCGCCAGCAGCTTGGACATCAATCAGCCCCAGCATTTT. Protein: CASSLDINQPQHF.

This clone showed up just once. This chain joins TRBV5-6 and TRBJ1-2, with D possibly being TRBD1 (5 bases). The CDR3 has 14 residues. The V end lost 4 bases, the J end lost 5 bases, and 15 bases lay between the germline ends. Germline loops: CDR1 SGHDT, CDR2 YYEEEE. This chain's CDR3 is CASSQRQNLYGYTF. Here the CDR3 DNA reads TGTGCCAGCAGCCAGAGACAGAATCTATATGGCTACACCTTC.

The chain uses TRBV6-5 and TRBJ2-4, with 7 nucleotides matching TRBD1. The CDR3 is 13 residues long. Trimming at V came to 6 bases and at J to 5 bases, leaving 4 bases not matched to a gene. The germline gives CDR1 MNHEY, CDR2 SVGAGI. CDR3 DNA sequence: TGTGCCAGCAGACGAACAGGGGAAAACATTCAGTACTTC. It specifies CASRRTGENIQYF.

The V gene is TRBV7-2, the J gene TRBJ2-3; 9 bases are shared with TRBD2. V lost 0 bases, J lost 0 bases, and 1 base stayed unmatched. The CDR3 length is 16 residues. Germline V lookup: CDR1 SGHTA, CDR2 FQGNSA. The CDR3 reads CASSLASGGSTDTQYF. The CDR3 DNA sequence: TGTGCCAGCAGCTTAGCTAGCGGGGGTAGCACAGATACGCAGTATTTT.

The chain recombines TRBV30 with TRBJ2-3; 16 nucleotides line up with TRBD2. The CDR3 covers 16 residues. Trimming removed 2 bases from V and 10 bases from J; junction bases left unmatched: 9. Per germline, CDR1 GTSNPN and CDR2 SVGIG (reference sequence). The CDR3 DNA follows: TGTGCCTGGAGTCTTGGGACTAGCGGGAGGGCCGATCCGCAGTATTTT. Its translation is CAWSLGTSGRADPQYF.

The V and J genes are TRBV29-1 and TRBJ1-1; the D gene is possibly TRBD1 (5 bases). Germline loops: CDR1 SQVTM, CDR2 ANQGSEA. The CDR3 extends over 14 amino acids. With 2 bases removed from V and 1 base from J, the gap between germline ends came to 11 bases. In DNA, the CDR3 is TGCAGCGTTGAAACCTGGGGGAAGAACACTGAAGCTTTCTTT. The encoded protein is CSVETWGKNTEAFF.

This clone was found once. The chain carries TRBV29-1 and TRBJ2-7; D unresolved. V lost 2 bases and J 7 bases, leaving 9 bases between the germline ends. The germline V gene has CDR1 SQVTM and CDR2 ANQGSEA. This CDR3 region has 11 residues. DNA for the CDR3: TGCAGCGTTGAATCACCCGGGGAGCAGTACTTC. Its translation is CSVESPGEQYF.

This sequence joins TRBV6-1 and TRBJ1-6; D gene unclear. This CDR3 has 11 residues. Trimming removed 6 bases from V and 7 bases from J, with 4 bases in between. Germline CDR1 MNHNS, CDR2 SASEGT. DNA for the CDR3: TGTGCCAGCAGGCAGAATTCACCCCTCCACTTT. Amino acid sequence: CASRQNSPLHF.

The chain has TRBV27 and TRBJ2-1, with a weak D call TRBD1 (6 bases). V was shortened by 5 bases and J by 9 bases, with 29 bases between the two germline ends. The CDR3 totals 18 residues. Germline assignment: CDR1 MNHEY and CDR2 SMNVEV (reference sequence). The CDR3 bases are TGTGCCAGCAGTACGATCTACGACAGGCTAGGGCCCTACGGTGAGCAGTTCTTC. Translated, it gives CASSTIYDRLGPYGEQFF.

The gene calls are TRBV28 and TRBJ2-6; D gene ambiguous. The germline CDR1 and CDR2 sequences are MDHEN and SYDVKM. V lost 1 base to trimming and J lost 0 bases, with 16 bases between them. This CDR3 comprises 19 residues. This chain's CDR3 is CASSLSRPTPSSGANVLTF. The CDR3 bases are TGTGCCAGCAGTTTATCCCGACCGACCCCCAGCTCTGGGGCCAACGTCCTGACTTTC.

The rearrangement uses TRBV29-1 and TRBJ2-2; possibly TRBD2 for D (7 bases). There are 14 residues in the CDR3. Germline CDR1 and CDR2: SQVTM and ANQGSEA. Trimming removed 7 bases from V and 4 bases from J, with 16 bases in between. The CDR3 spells CSAPAGAVTGELFF. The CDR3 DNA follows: TGCAGCGCCCCGGCGGGGGCGGTCACCGGGGAGCTGTTTTTT.

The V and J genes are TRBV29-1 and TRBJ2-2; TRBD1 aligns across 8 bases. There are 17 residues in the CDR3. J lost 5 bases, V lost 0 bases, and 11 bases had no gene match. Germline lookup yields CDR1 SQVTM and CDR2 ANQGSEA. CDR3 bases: TGCAGCGTTGAAGATCCATACCAGGGGGCGGGTACCGGGGAGCTGTTTTTT. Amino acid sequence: CSVEDPYQGAGTGELFF.

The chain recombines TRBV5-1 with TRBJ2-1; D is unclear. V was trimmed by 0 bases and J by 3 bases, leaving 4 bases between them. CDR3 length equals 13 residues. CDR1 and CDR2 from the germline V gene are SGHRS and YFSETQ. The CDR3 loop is CASSLGDYNEQFF. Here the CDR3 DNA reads TGCGCCAGCAGCTTGGGTGACTACAATGAGCAGTTCTTC.